This T cell receptor (beta chain) was recovered during a study of blood T cell repertoires in COVID-19. Study summary: The United States, Italy and Spain provided the acute and convalescent COVID-19 samples. T cells, B-cell-depleted T cells, or PBMCs provided the cDNA or gDNA that served as material.

In the source study's methods: Estimated nucleated cell counts came from reference gene primer amplification. Assay: immunoSEQ multiplex PCR; the TCRdb copy retains only in-frame clones and omits some. That table furnishes V, J and clone size, whereas the DNA furnished D and trimming. The sample lists roughly 200,000 clones, roughly 86% occurring once. V was trimmed by 4 bases and J by 0 bases, leaving 13 bases between them. This CDR3 is built from 15 residues. CDR1 is SGHRS, CDR2 YFSETQ, per germline. The source material was peripheral blood. The receptor comes from a young man with active or convalescent COVID-19. The chain is built from TRBV5-1 and TRBJ2-5, with a weak D call TRBD2 (7 bases). CDR3 bases: TGCGCCAGCAGCCCTCGAGGGGGGGACCAAGAGACCCAGTACTTC. The encoded protein is CASSPRGGDQETQYF.